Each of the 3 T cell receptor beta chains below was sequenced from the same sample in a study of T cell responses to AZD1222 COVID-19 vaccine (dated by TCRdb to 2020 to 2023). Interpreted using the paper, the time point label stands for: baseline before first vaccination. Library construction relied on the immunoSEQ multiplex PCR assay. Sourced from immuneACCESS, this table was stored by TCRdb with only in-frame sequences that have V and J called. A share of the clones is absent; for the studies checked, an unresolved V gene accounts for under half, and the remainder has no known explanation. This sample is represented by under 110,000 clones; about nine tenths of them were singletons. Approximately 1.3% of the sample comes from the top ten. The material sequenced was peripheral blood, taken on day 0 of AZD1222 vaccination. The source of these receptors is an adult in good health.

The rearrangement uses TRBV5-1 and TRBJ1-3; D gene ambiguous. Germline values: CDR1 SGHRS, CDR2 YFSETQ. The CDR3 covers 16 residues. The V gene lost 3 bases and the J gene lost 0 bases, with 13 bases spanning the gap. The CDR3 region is CASSWGAPSSGNTIYF. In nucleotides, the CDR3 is TGCGCCAGCAGCTGGGGAGCGCCGTCCTCTGGAAACACCATATATTTT.

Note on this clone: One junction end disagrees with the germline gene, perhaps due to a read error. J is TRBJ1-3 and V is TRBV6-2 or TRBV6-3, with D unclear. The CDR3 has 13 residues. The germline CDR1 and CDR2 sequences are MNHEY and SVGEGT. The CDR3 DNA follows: TGTGCCAGCAGTCTACCCTCTGGAAACGCCATATATTTT. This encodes CASSLPSGNAIYF.

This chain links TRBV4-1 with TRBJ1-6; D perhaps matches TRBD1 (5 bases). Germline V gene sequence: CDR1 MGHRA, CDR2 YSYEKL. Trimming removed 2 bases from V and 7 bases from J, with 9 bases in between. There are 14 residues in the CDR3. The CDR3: CASSQRQGNSPLHF. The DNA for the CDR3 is TGCGCCAGCAGCCAAAGGCAGGGAAATTCACCCCTCCACTTT.